A single sample is the source of the 2 T cell receptor beta chains below, sequenced in a study of blood T cell repertoires in COVID-19. TCRdb's table, derived via immunoSEQ multiplex PCR, lists solely in-frame clones and lacks some. The sample lists more than 45,000 clones, roughly 90% occurring once. The source material was peripheral blood. The receptors stem from a human donor in a cohort sampled during active COVID-19.

The chain employs TRBV7-2 and TRBJ2-5, with D unresolved. V was pared by 1 base and J by 7 bases, with 7 bases between. Germline values: CDR1 SGHTA, CDR2 FQGNSA. There are 12 residues in the CDR3. Here the CDR3 DNA reads TGTGCCAGCAGCTTAGTAAGCCTGACCCAGTACTTC. Its translation is CASSLVSLTQYF.

By proportion, this clone is medium-sized (0.01 to 0.1%). The genes are TRBV4-1 and TRBJ1-5, with D perhaps matching TRBD1 (5 bases). Looked up from germline, CDR1 is MGHRA and CDR2 is YSYEKL. With 2 bases removed from V and 7 bases from J, the gap between germline ends came to 15 bases. The CDR3 extends over 15 amino acids. CDR3 sequence: CASSQTYQGGQPQHF. The CDR3 nucleotides read TGCGCCAGCAGCCAAACTTACCAGGGAGGACAGCCCCAGCATTTT.